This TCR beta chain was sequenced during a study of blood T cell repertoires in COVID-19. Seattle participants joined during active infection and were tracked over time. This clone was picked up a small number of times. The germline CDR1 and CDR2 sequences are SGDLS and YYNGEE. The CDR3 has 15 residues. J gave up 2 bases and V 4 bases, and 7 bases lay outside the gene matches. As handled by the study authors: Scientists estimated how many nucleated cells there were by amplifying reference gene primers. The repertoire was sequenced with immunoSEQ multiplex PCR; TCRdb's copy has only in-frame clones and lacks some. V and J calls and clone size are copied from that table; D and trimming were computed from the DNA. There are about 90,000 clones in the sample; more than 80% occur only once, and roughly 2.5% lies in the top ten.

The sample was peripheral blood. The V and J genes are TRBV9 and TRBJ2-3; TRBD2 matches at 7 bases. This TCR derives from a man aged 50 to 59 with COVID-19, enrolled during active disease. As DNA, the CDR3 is TGTGCCAGCAGCCCCTTTGGGGGGGACACAGATACGCAGTATTTT. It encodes CASSPFGGDTDTQYF.